This TCR beta chain emerged from a study of control samples from healthy donors and cancer patients. Profiled with immunoSEQ multiplex PCR; TCRdb holds only in-frame clones, not every one. The repertoire holds 90,000 to 150,000 clones, approximately 89% seen once, with 6% to 8.5% in the top ten. The TCR comes from a woman aged 18 to 35 in good health. The sample was blood.

The CDR3 is CASSLRTDNYGYTF. The CDR3 bases are TGTGCCAGCAGCCTCCGGACGGATAACTATGGCTACACCTTC. V and J are TRBV27 and TRBJ1-2; the D is unclear. CDR1 MNHEY and CDR2 SMNVEV come from the germline V gene (reference sequence). The CDR3 is 14 amino acids. With 6 bases removed from V and 1 base from J, the gap between germline ends came to 12 bases.